The 30 T cell receptor beta chains below come from one sample, sequenced in a study of T-cell memory formation after mild COVID-19. One entry per CDR3 protein, called by TCRdb with MiXCR from the 5' RACE reads. The sample has fewer than 700,000 distinct CDR3 sequences, approximately 19% seen once. Sequenced: PBMCs or a T cell subset sorted from them (not recorded which). The receptors here all came from an adult woman who had mild COVID-19 (a few samples of this study predate the infection). Cell type and time point are not known.

The chain employs TRBV20-1 and TRBJ2-5; the D is unclear. The CDR3 loop spans 14 amino acids. Looked up from germline, CDR1 is DFQATT and CDR2 is SNEGSKA (reference sequence). The V and J ends lost 0 bases and 5 bases respectively, with 13 bases between them. CDR3 region: CSARDWASWETQYF. CDR3 coding DNA: TGCAGTGCTAGAGATTGGGCTAGTTGGGAGACCCAGTACTTC.

This chain links TRBV7-3 with TRBJ2-3, with D maybe TRBD1 (5 bases). Germline assignment: CDR1 SGHTA and CDR2 FQGTGA. This CDR3 comprises 19 residues. Trimming shortened V by 4 bases and J by 0 bases, and 23 bases separated the two germline ends. Written as DNA, the CDR3 is TGTGCCAGCAGCTCTACCCCCCCATCGACAGAGCCTAGCACAGATACGCAGTATTTT. Its translation: CASSSTPPSTEPSTDTQYF.

This clonotype has a count of ten or more. The V gene is TRBV7-9, the J gene TRBJ2-7, with D tentatively TRBD1 or TRBD2 (6 bases each). V gave up 0 bases and J gave up 0 bases, with 9 bases separating them. Germline assignment: CDR1 SEHNR and CDR2 FQNEAQ (reference sequence). The CDR3 contains 15 residues. The CDR3 bases are TGTGCCAGCAGCTTAGCAGGGGGGACCTCCTACGAGCAGTACTTC. It encodes CASSLAGGTSYEQYF.

The rearrangement joins TRBV29-1 to TRBJ2-3, with 14 bases matching TRBD2. Germline assignment: CDR1 SQVTM and CDR2 ANQGSEA. J gave up 5 bases and V 6 bases, and 7 bases lay outside the gene matches. The CDR3 totals 15 residues. The CDR3 protein is CSVATGTSGGDTQYF. The CDR3, as DNA: TGCAGCGTGGCCACCGGGACTAGCGGGGGAGATACGCAGTATTTT.

There are a few counts of this clonotype. The chain is built from TRBV24-1 and TRBJ2-3, with a possible D match to TRBD1 (6 bases). Trimming took off 5 bases at V and 0 bases at J, with 8 bases between the two ends. The CDR3 contains 14 residues. Germline values: CDR1 KGHDR, CDR2 SFDVKD. This chain's CDR3 is CATSVDRSTDTQYF. The CDR3 coding sequence is TGTGCCACCAGTGTGGACAGAAGCACAGATACGCAGTATTTT.

V usage is TRBV20-1 and J usage is TRBJ1-2, with TRBD1 identical over 7 bases. This CDR3 has 12 residues. Per the germline V gene, CDR1 is DFQATT and CDR2 is SNEGSKA (reference sequence). Germline trimming cut 6 bases from V and 3 bases from J; bases unmatched to any gene: 4. The CDR3 loop is CSATTGHYGYTF. As DNA, the CDR3 is TGCAGTGCCACGACAGGGCACTATGGCTACACCTTC.

The gene calls are TRBV3-1 and TRBJ2-7; possibly TRBD1 for D (5 bases). V was pared by 5 bases and J by 11 bases, with 13 bases between. Germline V gene lookup returns CDR1 LGHDT and CDR2 YNNKEL (reference sequence). CDR3 length: 11 amino acids. The CDR3 sequence: CASSGHSGEYF. CDR3 nucleotide sequence: TGTGCCAGCAGCGGACACTCTGGAGAGTACTTC.

This clonotype was counted only a few times. J is TRBJ2-5 and V is TRBV6-5, with D tentatively TRBD1 (6 bases). This CDR3 has 13 residues. In germline, CDR1 is MNHEY, CDR2 SVGAGI. Trimming took 6 bases from V and 6 from J, leaving 14 bases between them. CDR3 DNA sequence: TGTGCCAGCAGAAACCGGGACACGAAGACCCAGTACTTC. Translation gives CASRNRDTKTQYF.

The chain links TRBV19 to TRBJ2-1; 8 bases agree with TRBD2. Germline CDR1 reads LNHDA; CDR2 reads SQIVND (reference sequence). The V gene end was trimmed by 7 bases and the J gene end by 5 bases; junction bases not matched to a gene: 10. The CDR3 runs 15 residues. CDR3 residues: CASKVWALADNEQFF. For the CDR3, the DNA is TGTGCCAGTAAGGTCTGGGCACTAGCGGACAATGAGCAGTTCTTC.

The chain has TRBV3-1 and TRBJ2-7; the match to TRBD2 covers 10 bases. V shed 1 base, J shed 3 bases, and the junction held 3 bases outside the gene matches. The CDR3 loop spans 15 amino acids. The germline gives CDR1 LGHDT, CDR2 YNNKEL (reference sequence). In nucleotides, the CDR3 is TGTGCCAGCAGCCAAGCGGCTAGCGGGAGCTACGAGCAGTACTTC. It encodes CASSQAASGSYEQYF.

This clonotype has ten or more counts. The rearrangement links TRBV5-1 to TRBJ2-2, with a tentative D call TRBD2 (6 bases). This CDR3 is 14 amino acids long. Trimming took off 0 bases at V and 7 bases at J, with 10 bases between the two ends. From germline, CDR1 is SGHRS and CDR2 YFSETQ. The CDR3 loop is CASSLGLEGGELFF. The CDR3 region has the DNA TGCGCCAGCAGCTTGGGACTAGAAGGCGGGGAGCTGTTTTTT. The full variable domain, in which reference TRBV5-1 and TRBJ2-2 provide the parts outside the CDR3, is KAGVTQTPRYLIKTRGQQVTLSCSPISGHRSVSWYQQTPGQGLQFLFEYFSETQRNKGNFPGRFSGRQFSNSRSEMNVSTLELGDSALYLCASSLGLEGGELFFGEGSRLTVL.

The chain is built from TRBV12-3 or TRBV12-4 and TRBJ1-5, with D tentatively TRBD1 (6 bases). Trimming removed 4 bases from V and 1 base from J, with 17 bases in between. The CDR3 contains 17 residues. The CDR3 loop is CASSSPPDRTSNQPQHF. The DNA for the CDR3 is TGTGCCAGCAGTTCCCCCCCGGACAGAACCAGCAATCAGCCCCAGCATTTT.

The chain combines TRBV14 with TRBJ2-3, with TRBD1 as a possible D gene (5 bases). This CDR3 is built from 16 residues. Germline CDR1 reads SGHDN; CDR2 reads FVKESK. Between the trimmed V and J ends, which lost 1 base and 0 bases, there was a span of 11 bases. The DNA of the CDR3 is TGTGCCAGCAGCCAAGGGTCTGGGGCGAGCACAGATACGCAGTATTTT. Translated: CASSQGSGASTDTQYF.

The V and J genes are TRBV3-1 and TRBJ1-1; a weak D match, TRBD1 (5 bases). This CDR3 is built from 17 residues. The germline CDR1 and CDR2 sequences are LGHDT and YNNKEL (reference sequence). V was pared by 1 base and J by 6 bases, with 21 bases between. CDR3: CASSQVVGAGGFAEAFF. The CDR3 DNA is TGTGCCAGCAGCCAAGTGGTAGGGGCCGGGGGGTTCGCTGAAGCTTTCTTT.

The V gene is TRBV9, the J gene TRBJ2-7; D call uncertain. V was trimmed by 4 bases and J by 0 bases, leaving 14 bases between them. The CDR3 runs 15 residues. CDR1 and CDR2 (germline): SGDLS, YYNGEE. CDR3 in DNA: TGTGCCAGCAGCCCCGCGCCCAGGCCCTCCTACGAGCAGTACTTC. This gives the protein CASSPAPRPSYEQYF.

The chain links TRBV5-1 to TRBJ1-1; D may be TRBD1 (6 bases). The CDR3 covers 14 residues. Deletions cut 5 bases from V and 5 bases from J, with 16 bases between. CDR1 and CDR2 (germline): SGHRS, YFSETQ. The chain's CDR3 is CASRRGRGETEAFF. The CDR3 region has the DNA TGCGCCAGCAGAAGAGGCAGGGGTGAGACTGAAGCTTTCTTT.

This clonotype was detected a few times. This chain uses TRBV24-1 with TRBJ2-5, with 10 bases matching TRBD1. CDR1 and CDR2 (germline): KGHDR, SFDVKD. The CDR3 has 15 amino acids. Trimming cost V 7 bases and J 4 bases; bases outside gene matches: 8. Written as DNA, the CDR3 is TGTGCCACCAGATCCTCCGGGACAGGGGTAGAGACCCAGTACTTC. Its translation is CATRSSGTGVETQYF.

This clonotype was observed a handful of times. CDR3 sequence reads: CASSKSLTREGGYTF. The DNA for the CDR3 is TGCGCCAGCAGTAAGTCGTTGACGAGGGAAGGCGGCTACACCTTC. The rearrangement links TRBV5-1 to TRBJ1-2; the D is unclear. The length of the CDR3 is 15 residues. With 5 bases removed from V and 8 bases from J, the gap between germline ends came to 22 bases. Germline CDR1 reads SGHRS; CDR2 reads YFSETQ.

This clonotype was picked up a small number of times. The rearrangement uses TRBV19 and TRBJ2-2, with TRBD1 matching 12 bases. J was trimmed by 6 bases and V by 7 bases; bases with no gene match: 9. Germline-derived CDR1 and CDR2 are LNHDA and SQIVND (reference sequence). The CDR3 sequence is 16 residues long. CDR3 loop: CASNDRDRGLAGELFF. The CDR3 DNA reads as TGTGCCAGTAACGACCGGGACAGGGGGCTAGCCGGGGAGCTGTTTTTT.

This clonotype was observed a handful of times. This rearrangement joins TRBV5-6 to TRBJ2-5; TRBD2 is a possible D gene (6 bases). CDR1 SGHDT and CDR2 YYEEEE come from the germline V gene. The CDR3 runs to 13 residues. V shed 0 bases and J shed 9 bases, with 12 bases lying between them. The CDR3: CASSLGRTGAQYF. In DNA, the CDR3 is TGTGCCAGCAGCTTGGGTCGGACGGGGGCCCAGTACTTC.

The chain couples TRBV9 to TRBJ2-5; the D gene is possibly TRBD2 (6 bases). This CDR3 is built from 16 residues. The germline V gene encodes CDR1 SGDLS and CDR2 YYNGEE. Trimming left V 0 bases short and J 1 base short, with 13 bases between. The CDR3 region has the DNA TGTGCCAGCAGCGTAGATGGTAGCGGCCCCCAAGAGACCCAGTACTTC. Residues: CASSVDGSGPQETQYF.

There are a few counts of this clonotype. The chain employs TRBV7-9 and TRBJ2-1; D gene unclear. The CDR3 is made up of 14 amino acids. Germline V gives CDR1 SEHNR, CDR2 FQNEAQ (reference sequence). Deletions cut 2 bases from V and 6 bases from J, with 11 bases between. This CDR3 is CASSLLLGVNEQFF. The CDR3 bases are TGTGCCAGCAGCTTACTTCTCGGAGTCAATGAGCAGTTCTTC.

As for this clonotype: One junction end does not reproduce the germline sequence, and a read error may be involved. The chain couples TRBV20-1 to TRBJ1-1; possibly TRBD1 for D (5 bases). This CDR3 region has 15 residues. Germline loops: CDR1 DFQATT, CDR2 SNEGSKA (reference sequence). CDR3 region: CSARIRGRGNTEAFF. For the CDR3, the DNA is TGCAGTGCTAGAATAAGGGGAAGGGGTAACACTGAAGCCTTCTTT.

V gene TRBV19 combines with J gene TRBJ2-7; D not resolved. The germline V gene has CDR1 LNHDA and CDR2 SQIVND (reference sequence). The V end was cut by 4 bases, the J end by 4 bases, with 11 bases between. This CDR3 region has 13 residues. CDR3 sequence reads: CASSRVLGYEQYF. The CDR3 region has the DNA TGTGCCAGTAGTAGGGTACTCGGTTACGAGCAGTACTTC.

This chain connects TRBV7-9 to TRBJ1-4, with D tentatively TRBD1 (5 bases). Germline assignment: CDR1 SEHNR and CDR2 FQNEAQ (reference sequence). Trimming cost V 4 bases and J 4 bases, with 7 bases left between them. CDR3 length: 13 amino acids. This CDR3 reads CASSSGVNEKLFF. The CDR3 region has the DNA TGTGCCAGCAGCTCGGGGGTTAATGAAAAACTGTTTTTT.

The V gene is TRBV5-1, the J gene TRBJ1-2; D is uncertain. This CDR3 is 14 amino acids long. Trimming cost V 0 bases and J 11 bases, with 17 bases left between them. Germline V gene data show CDR1 as SGHRS and CDR2 as YFSETQ. CDR3 in DNA: TGCGCCAGCAGCTTGGTGCTGGGAGACTCCAGATACACCTTC. Translated, it gives CASSLVLGDSRYTF.

The CDR3 sequence: CASSLNLLLGLAGGNEQFF. The CDR3 nucleotides are TGTGCCAGCAGCTTAAATCTTTTGTTGGGACTAGCGGGAGGAAATGAGCAGTTCTTC. The chain recombines TRBV7-9 with TRBJ2-1; 15 bases align to TRBD2. This CDR3 is built from 19 residues. Germline assignment: CDR1 SEHNR and CDR2 FQNEAQ (reference sequence). V was pared by 2 bases and J by 7 bases, with 12 bases of the junction left unmatched.

This clonotype was seen a few times. The chain couples TRBV12-3 or TRBV12-4 to TRBJ1-2, with D maybe TRBD1 (6 bases). The CDR3 runs 13 residues. With 7 bases removed from V and 2 bases from J, the gap between germline ends came to 11 bases. CDR3 nucleotides: TGTGCCAGCATGGGGGCTGCCAACTATGGCTACACCTTC. Its translation is CASMGAANYGYTF.

This clonotype was seen a handful of times. This sequence joins TRBV5-6 and TRBJ2-1; 7 nucleotides match TRBD1. V lost 4 bases and J lost 12; bases outside the gene matches: 4. The V gene's germline CDR1 is SGHDT and CDR2 YYEEEE. The CDR3 runs to 11 residues. The CDR3 DNA reads as TGTGCCAGCAGCCTGGGACAGCTGCAGTTCTTC. Translating it yields CASSLGQLQFF. Drawing the rest from reference TRBV5-6 and TRBJ2-1, the complete variable domain is DAGVTQSPTHLIKTRGQQVTLRCSPKSGHDTVSWYQQALGQGPQFIFQYYEEEERQRGNFPDRFSGHQFPNYSSELNVNALLLGDSALYLCASSLGQLQFFGPGTRLTVL.

This clonotype was counted between two and nine times. The chain couples TRBV12-3 or TRBV12-4 to TRBJ2-5, with D possibly matching TRBD1 (8 bases). CDR3 size: 18 residues. V was cut by 0 bases and J by 5 bases, with 22 bases left in between. The CDR3 DNA is TGTGCCAGCAGTTTAGCCTACGGACAGGGAGGGAGAAAGGAGACCCAGTACTTC. Protein: CASSLAYGQGGRKETQYF.